Listed below are T cell receptor beta chains from one sample, sequenced in a study of T cells after yellow fever vaccination. TCRdb ran MiXCR on the 5' RACE reads and lists one entry per CDR3 protein. The sample consists of 95,000 to 150,000 distinct CDR3 sequences, more than 6% of them appearing once. Sequenced material: CD4+ T cells sorted from PBMCs, taken 10 to 11 days after the first yellow fever vaccination. The receptor source for this set is a young man who received the YFV17D yellow fever vaccine. Both conserved end residues are part of each CDR3. D genes are given only for firm matches. Only some rows state a clone size, as once, few, many or a class for expanded clones.

TRBV5-8	TRBD1	TRBJ1-2	many	CASRMSRQGPSYGYTF	TGTGCCAGCAGAATGTCCCGACAGGGGCCCAGCTATGGCTACACCTTC
TRBV3-1	TRBD1	TRBJ2-7	many	CASSQERGQAYEQYF	TGTGCCAGCAGCCAAGAAAGGGGACAGGCCTACGAGCAGTACTTC
TRBV4-1	TRBD2	TRBJ2-1	many	CASSQDGGGSYNEQFF	TGCGCCAGCAGCCAAGATGGCGGGGGCTCCTACAATGAGCAGTTCTTC
TRBV12-3/TRBV12-4	TRBD1	TRBJ2-5	many	CASRWGTGLGTQYF	TGTGCCAGCAGATGGGGGACAGGGTTAGGGACCCAGTACTTC
TRBV11-1	TRBD2	TRBJ2-2	NA	CASSPLAGDPGTGELFF	TGTGCCAGCAGCCCGCTGGCGGGGGACCCCGGGACCGGGGAGCTGTTTTTT
TRBV24-1	NA	TRBJ2-2	many	CATGTYNTGELFF	TGTGCCACCGGGACTTATAACACCGGGGAGCTGTTTTTT
TRBV3-1	TRBD1	TRBJ1-3	many	CASSRVFGQGEYF	TGTGCCAGCAGCCGAGTTTTCGGACAGGGGGAATATTTT
TRBV5-1	NA	TRBJ2-2	many	CASSLGNTGELFF	TGCGCCAGCAGCTTAGGAAACACCGGGGAGCTGTTTTTT
TRBV6-1	TRBD2	TRBJ2-3	many	CASMTSGGPDTQYF	TGTGCCAGCATGACTAGCGGGGGCCCAGATACGCAGTATTTT
TRBV9	NA	TRBJ1-2	many	CASSPLGRPNYGYTF	TGTGCCAGCAGCCCTCTCGGTAGGCCGAACTATGGCTACACCTTC
TRBV9	TRBD2	TRBJ2-5	many	CASSVAGGYETQYF	TGTGCCAGCAGCGTGGCGGGGGGCTATGAGACCCAGTACTTC
TRBV20-1	NA	TRBJ2-4	many	CSARVWGREVKNIQYF	TGCAGTGCTAGAGTGTGGGGGCGCGAGGTCAAAAACATTCAGTACTTC
TRBV18	NA	TRBJ2-3	NA	CASSPSRGTDTQYF	TGTGCCAGCTCACCGAGTAGGGGCACAGATACGCAGTATTTT
TRBV7-8	TRBD1	TRBJ1-1	many	CASSLVGQGPQNTEAFF	TGTGCCAGCAGCTTAGTCGGACAGGGACCCCAGAACACTGAAGCTTTCTTT
TRBV5-4	NA	TRBJ1-3	many	CASSATVSGNTIYF	TGTGCCAGCAGCGCGACAGTTTCTGGAAACACCATATATTTT
TRBV20-1	NA	TRBJ2-3	many	CSADLRRGTDTQYF	TGCAGTGCAGACTTGAGGCGGGGCACAGATACGCAGTATTTT
TRBV5-1	NA	TRBJ2-6	many	CASSSQDGLGANVLTF	TGCGCCAGCAGCTCCCAGGACGGCCTTGGCGCCAACGTCCTGACTTTC
TRBV6-5	TRBD1	TRBJ1-1	many	CASSYWGQGNTEAFF	TGTGCCAGCAGTTACTGGGGACAGGGGAACACTGAAGCTTTCTTT
TRBV6-5	NA	TRBJ1-3	many	CASSYSIGGIGGTIYF	TGTGCCAGCAGTTACTCGATTGGAGGGATCGGAGGCACCATATATTTT
TRBV5-1	NA	TRBJ1-2	many	CASSLESSGYGYTF	TGCGCCAGCAGCTTGGAATCCTCGGGATATGGCTACACCTTC
TRBV3-1	NA	TRBJ1-5	many	CASSQDPGGNQPQHF	TGTGCCAGCAGCCAAGATCCAGGGGGCAATCAGCCCCAGCATTTT
TRBV12-3/TRBV12-4	TRBD1	TRBJ2-3	NA	CASSQTGAGTDTQYF	TGTGCCAGCAGTCAAACAGGGGCTGGCACAGATACGCAGTATTTT
TRBV7-9	NA	TRBJ2-1	many	CASANPSYNEQFF	TGTGCCAGCGCCAACCCCTCCTACAATGAGCAGTTCTTC
TRBV7-2	TRBD1	TRBJ2-1	NA	CASSPDRGFGEQFF	TGTGCCAGCAGCCCGGACAGGGGGTTTGGTGAGCAGTTCTTC
TRBV27	NA	TRBJ2-2	many	CASSLSVRGSAGTGELFF	TGTGCCAGCAGTTTATCGGTTAGGGGGTCAGCGGGCACCGGGGAGCTGTTTTTT
TRBV12-3/TRBV12-4	TRBD1	TRBJ1-1	few	CASSLRQGSRAEAFF	TGTGCCAGCAGTTTAAGACAGGGTTCAAGGGCTGAAGCTTTCTTT
TRBV7-3	TRBD2	TRBJ2-1	many	CASSLLAGGQVNEQFF	TGTGCCAGCAGCTTACTAGCGGGGGGGCAGGTCAATGAGCAGTTCTTC
TRBV5-8	NA	TRBJ2-5	many	CASSLELGQETQYF	TGTGCCAGCAGCTTGGAACTGGGGCAAGAGACCCAGTACTTC
TRBV7-2	TRBD2	TRBJ2-5	few	CASSLSSSGGVQETQYF	TGTGCCAGCAGCTTATCGTCTAGCGGGGGGGTACAAGAGACCCAGTACTTC
TRBV7-8	TRBD1	TRBJ2-5	many	CASSPYRQGASSETQYF	TGTGCCAGCAGTCCATACCGGCAGGGGGCGTCTTCTGAGACCCAGTACTTC
TRBV6-5	TRBD2	TRBJ2-1	many	CASEAGSWRNEQFF	TGTGCCAGCGAAGCGGGAAGCTGGCGCAATGAGCAGTTCTTC
TRBV7-2	TRBD2	TRBJ2-3	many	CASSGAERGSTDTQYF	TGTGCCAGCAGCGGAGCTGAGCGGGGGAGCACAGATACGCAGTATTTT
TRBV7-2	NA	TRBJ2-5	many	CASSLGWGRETQYF	TGTGCCAGCAGCTTAGGCTGGGGTCGGGAGACCCAGTACTTC
TRBV29-1	NA	TRBJ1-2	NA	CRGVDQISYNYGYTF	TGCAGAGGAGTCGATCAAATCAGTTACAACTATGGCTACACCTTC
TRBV12-3/TRBV12-4	NA	TRBJ2-1	many	CASSLSGGGDRGEQFF	TGTGCCAGCAGTTTGTCGGGCGGGGGCGATCGGGGTGAGCAGTTCTTC
TRBV19	TRBD2	TRBJ2-3	few	CASSIGLAGRTDTQYF	TGTGCCAGTAGTATAGGACTAGCGGGGCGGACAGATACGCAGTATTTT
TRBV7-7	NA	TRBJ1-1	many	CASSRSADTEAFF	TGTGCTAGCAGCCGTTCCGCGGACACTGAAGCTTTCTTT
TRBV2	NA	TRBJ2-3	many	CASSESLDTQYF	TGTGCCAGCAGTGAGTCGCTAGATACGCAGTATTTT
TRBV18	TRBD1	TRBJ1-1	many	CASSGQSNTEAFF	TGTGCCAGCTCGGGACAGTCGAACACTGAAGCTTTCTTT
TRBV7-2	TRBD1	TRBJ1-2	many	CASSLVAGGPNYGYTF	TGTGCCAGCAGCTTAGTTGCAGGGGGCCCTAACTATGGCTACACCTTC
TRBV7-2	NA	TRBJ1-1	many	CASSPTALNTEAFF	TGTGCCAGCAGCCCGACAGCCTTGAACACTGAAGCTTTCTTT
TRBV7-2	NA	TRBJ1-6	many	CASSLRMSGENSPLHF	TGTGCCAGCAGCTTAAGAATGTCAGGGGAAAATTCACCCCTCCACTTT
TRBV7-3	NA	TRBJ2-1	NA	CASSGGGSEQFF	TGTGCCAGCAGCGGAGGTGGTTCTGAGCAGTTCTTC
TRBV7-9	NA	TRBJ1-4	many	CASSFLGIGKLFF	TGTGCCAGCAGCTTTCTTGGGATAGGAAAACTGTTTTTT
TRBV5-1	NA	TRBJ2-5	NA	CASSLGGPRETQYF	TGCGCCAGCAGCTTGGGGGGGCCCCGAGAGACCCAGTACTTC
TRBV9	NA	TRBJ2-3	many	CASSVTGYLPDTQYF	TGTGCCAGCAGCGTTACAGGATATCTCCCCGATACGCAGTATTTT
TRBV15	TRBD1	TRBJ1-4	NA	CATSSRDRGHEKLFF	TGTGCCACCAGCAGCCGGGACAGGGGGCATGAAAAACTGTTTTTT
TRBV15	NA	TRBJ1-2	many	CATSRDVVTYGYTF	TGTGCCACCAGCAGAGATGTAGTCACCTATGGCTACACCTTC
TRBV6-2/TRBV6-3	NA	TRBJ1-1	many	CASSYRNVAFF	TGTGCCAGCAGTTATCGGAACGTGGCTTTCTTT
TRBV12-3/TRBV12-4	NA	TRBJ1-6	many	CASSPRLPPLHF	TGTGCCAGCAGCCCTCGGTTACCACCCCTCCACTTT
TRBV3-1	TRBD1	TRBJ2-5	many	CASSQEGQGYETQYF	TGTGCCAGCAGCCAAGAGGGACAGGGGTACGAGACCCAGTACTTC
TRBV5-6	NA	TRBJ2-6	many	CASSLRDVGANVLTF	TGTGCCAGCAGCCTCCGGGACGTTGGGGCCAACGTCCTGACTTTC
TRBV2	TRBD1	TRBJ1-6	many	CASSRRDRAYNSPLHF	TGTGCCAGCAGTCGCCGGGACAGGGCCTATAATTCACCCCTCCACTTT
TRBV6-5	NA	TRBJ1-1	many	CASSSPRGDTEAFF	TGTGCCAGCAGTTCCCCCCGGGGGGACACTGAAGCTTTCTTT
TRBV20-1	NA	TRBJ2-3	many	CSARESTDTQYF	TGCAGTGCTAGGGAGAGCACAGATACGCAGTATTTT